The entry below gives a single T cell receptor (beta chain) sequence along with its context. Its specificity is not known. This entry belongs to a study of cytomegalovirus exposure and HLA in healthy donors. Study-level findings and limits: Reports indicated that the classifier achieved high specificity and sensitivity in diagnosing cytomegalovirus status.

In germline, CDR1 is MNHNS, CDR2 SASEGT. Germline trimming cut 4 bases from V and 7 bases from J; bases unmatched to any gene: 12. The CDR3 length is 16 residues. The PCR used 60 Vbeta and 13 Jbeta primers. The table came from immunoSEQ multiplex PCR; TCRdb's copy has only in-frame clones and leaves some out. The sample shows some 200,000 clones, about 76% of them seen only once. The chain links TRBV6-1 to TRBJ1-5, with 8 nucleotides matching TRBD1. The material sequenced was PBMCs. The sequence was obtained from a male donor in good health and CMV-seropositive. In DNA form, the CDR3 reads TGTGCCAGCAGTGGGGGGGGGCAGGGGGCCCTCCAGCCCCAGCATTTT. As protein: CASSGGGQGALQPQHF.